Following are 21 T cell receptor beta chains from one sample sequenced in a study of vaccination effects on CD4 cells after COVID-19. These receptors lack a known antigen. Before any sequencing was done, the ViraFEST assay used viral peptide pools to expand antigen-specific CD4+ T cells. Isolation of CD4+ T cells took place after about ten days of culture. Every participant took two doses of the BNT162b2 or mRNA-1273 vaccine. The assay was immunoSEQ multiplex PCR, and TCRdb's table has in-frame clones only and misses some. This repertoire shows about 60,000 clones, around 82% found once; its top ten account for 2%. The material sequenced was CD4+ T cells from PBMCs cultured with HCoV-OC43 spike peptides, taken after COVID-19 vaccination. Subset in this sample: HCoV-OC43 spike overlapping peptide pool stimulation. Receptors originate from a human donor who received a COVID-19 vaccine.

The chain joins TRBV9 to TRBJ1-5, with a possible D match to TRBD1 (6 bases). The CDR3 consists of 15 residues. Germline CDR1 and CDR2: SGDLS and YYNGEE. The V gene lost 1 base and the J gene lost 5 bases, with 13 bases spanning the gap. Written as DNA, the CDR3 is TGTGCCAGCAGCGTATCAGGGGCACTTTATCAGCCCCAGCATTTT. Translation: CASSVSGALYQPQHF.

J is TRBJ2-2 and V is TRBV24-1; D possibly corresponds to TRBD1 (6 bases). Germline CDR1 reads KGHDR; CDR2 reads SFDVKD. The V end lost 4 bases, the J end lost 7 bases, and 21 bases lay between the germline ends. CDR3 size: 17 residues. In nucleotides, the CDR3 is TGTGCCACCAGTGACCTCCGGGACACCCTCAACGGCGGGGAGCTGTTTTTT. It translates to CATSDLRDTLNGGELFF.

V and J are TRBV9 and TRBJ1-3, with no clear D. Germline CDR1 and CDR2: SGDLS and YYNGEE. Trimming cost V 5 bases and J 0 bases, with 9 bases left between them. The CDR3 contains 14 residues. The CDR3 loop reads CASSIDGSGNTIYF. The CDR3 DNA follows: TGTGCCAGCAGTATAGACGGCTCTGGAAACACCATATATTTT.

In its sample, this clone was seen once. This chain joins TRBV10-3 and TRBJ1-1; D remains ambiguous. This CDR3 is built from 13 residues. Trimming cost V 8 bases and J 2 bases, with 12 bases left between them. Germline values: CDR1 ENHRY, CDR2 SYGVKD. CDR3 nucleotides: TGTGCCATCGTGGGGTCCGTTAACACTGAAGCTTTCTTT. Translating it yields CAIVGSVNTEAFF.

The V call is TRBV7-2, the J call TRBJ2-2; D unresolved. The CDR3 sequence is 15 residues long. Per the germline V gene, CDR1 is SGHTA and CDR2 is FQGNSA. Deletions cut 2 bases from V and 7 bases from J, with 14 bases between. CDR3 in amino acids: CASSLTPAPIGELFF. Written as DNA, the CDR3 is TGTGCCAGCAGCTTAACCCCAGCCCCAATCGGGGAGCTGTTTTTT.

The rearrangement links TRBV12-3 or TRBV12-4 to TRBJ1-5; possible D gene TRBD1, 5 bases. The CDR3 contains 13 residues. V lost 5 bases to trimming and J lost 8 bases, with 13 bases between them. The CDR3 protein is CASSPGGGKPQHF. The CDR3 DNA is TGTGCCAGCAGTCCCGGTGGGGGGAAGCCCCAGCATTTT.

The chain links TRBV2 to TRBJ2-5, with a weak D call TRBD2 (6 bases). This CDR3 has 15 residues. V was clipped by 7 bases and J by 4 bases, with 19 bases between them. The germline V gene encodes CDR1 SNHLY and CDR2 FYNNEI. CDR3 amino acids: CASTRAGVGGETQYF. The CDR3 bases are TGTGCCAGCACCCGAGCCGGGGTCGGGGGAGAGACCCAGTACTTC.

This clone came up a few times. This rearrangement joins TRBV5-4 to TRBJ2-5; TRBD1 might be the D (5 bases). The CDR3 extends over 15 amino acids. Germline CDR1 is SGHNT and CDR2 is YYREEE (reference sequence). The V gene lost 0 bases and the J gene lost 4 bases, with 13 bases spanning the gap. DNA for the CDR3: TGTGCCAGCAGCTTGGCCGGGCAGGGCTTAGAGACCCAGTACTTC. It yields the protein CASSLAGQGLETQYF.

This clone was counted only a few times. The chain joins TRBV19 to TRBJ2-2, with D perhaps matching TRBD2 (6 bases). CDR3 size: 18 residues. Germline values: CDR1 LNHDA, CDR2 SQIVND (reference sequence). The V end was cut by 1 base, the J end by 0 bases, with 15 bases between. The CDR3, as DNA: TGTGCCAGTAGTATAGGGCCGGGACTTTCACCGAACACCGGGGAGCTGTTTTTT. Protein sequence: CASSIGPGLSPNTGELFF.

This chain connects TRBV6-2 or TRBV6-3 to TRBJ1-6; D remains ambiguous. Germline values: CDR1 MNHEY, CDR2 SVGEGT. V was clipped by 3 bases and J by 10 bases, with 13 bases between them. The CDR3 consists of 14 residues. The CDR3 sequence: CASSYPRELSPLHF. Here the CDR3 DNA reads TGTGCCAGCAGTTATCCGCGGGAATTATCACCCCTCCACTTT.

The V call is TRBV5-1, the J call TRBJ1-1, with 8 positions matching TRBD1. Germline CDR1 reads SGHRS; CDR2 reads YFSETQ. With V trimmed by 2 bases and J by 0 bases, 3 bases remained unmatched. This CDR3 is built from 15 residues. CDR3 DNA: TGCGCCAGCAGCTTATGGACAGGGATGAACACTGAAGCTTTCTTT. As protein: CASSLWTGMNTEAFF.

This clone was detected only a few times. This chain links TRBV5-1 with TRBJ2-4; weak D call: TRBD1 (7 bases). Trimming removed 4 bases from V and 0 bases from J, with 26 bases in between. The CDR3 is made up of 20 amino acids. The germline CDR1 and CDR2 sequences are SGHRS and YFSETQ. Written as DNA, the CDR3 is TGCGCCAGCAGCCCAGAGGGGGCGAGCGGGCGCTTTATAGCCAAAAACATTCAGTACTTC. The encoded protein is CASSPEGASGRFIAKNIQYF.

The J gene is TRBJ1-6, the V gene TRBV18; 7 bases align to TRBD1. Germline CDR1 reads KGHSH; CDR2 reads LQKENI. The CDR3 is 15 residues long. J gave up 7 bases and V 4 bases, and 7 bases lay outside the gene matches. The CDR3 coding sequence is TGTGCCAGCTCACTCCAACAGGGGCCAAATTCACCCCTCCACTTT. This gives the protein CASSLQQGPNSPLHF.

The CDR3 sequence: CASSSLSSNQPQHF. For the CDR3, the DNA is TGTGCCAGCAGTTCTCTAAGCAGCAATCAGCCCCAGCATTTT. The gene calls are TRBV6-5 and TRBJ1-5; D is unclear. The CDR3 contains 14 residues. From germline, CDR1 is MNHEY and CDR2 SVGAGI. Deletions cut 4 bases from V and 1 base from J, with 8 bases between.

The V gene is TRBV29-1, the J gene TRBJ2-1; TRBD2 matches at 15 bases. CDR1 and CDR2 (germline): SQVTM, ANQGSEA. The trim removed 0 bases at V and 0 bases at J, leaving 12 bases unmatched. The CDR3 consists of 21 residues. The CDR3 bases are TGCAGCGTTGAAGATCCTTTAGGGACTAGCGGGGGGTATAGCTCCTACAATGAGCAGTTCTTC. This encodes CSVEDPLGTSGGYSSYNEQFF.

The gene calls are TRBV5-4 and TRBJ2-7; perhaps TRBD1 as D (5 bases). The germline V gene encodes CDR1 SGHNT and CDR2 YYREEE (reference sequence). With 0 bases removed from V and 4 bases from J, the gap between germline ends came to 8 bases. The CDR3 spans 13 residues. The CDR3 nucleotides are TGTGCCAGCAGCTTGGAGGACAAGTACGAGCAGTACGTC. This translates into CASSLEDKYEQYV.

The rearrangement links TRBV25-1 to TRBJ2-1; the match to TRBD1 covers 7 bases. Looked up from germline, CDR1 is MGHDK and CDR2 is SYGVNS. With V trimmed by 3 bases and J by 2 bases, 4 bases remained unmatched. The CDR3 sequence is 15 residues long. The CDR3 DNA is TGTGCCAGCAGTGAGACAGGGCACCCCTACAATGAGCAGTTCTTC. Its translation: CASSETGHPYNEQFF.

This rearrangement joins TRBV20-1 to TRBJ2-4; D not resolved. CDR1 and CDR2 (germline): DFQATT, SNEGSKA (reference sequence). The length of the CDR3 is 11 residues. Trimming took 4 bases from V and 7 from J, leaving 8 bases between them. The CDR3 region is CSAIFRNIQYF. DNA for the CDR3: TGCAGTGCTATTTTCCGGAACATTCAGTACTTC.

This sequence joins TRBV7-2 and TRBJ1-1; D remains unclear. The CDR3 is 13 amino acids. Germline V gives CDR1 SGHTA, CDR2 FQGNSA. V was trimmed by 5 bases and J by 1 base, leaving 8 bases between them. Here the CDR3 reads CASSPRRNTEAFF. In DNA form, the CDR3 reads TGTGCCAGCAGCCCCCGCAGGAACACTGAAGCTTTCTTT. The complete variable domain, with remaining parts taken from reference TRBV7-2 and TRBJ1-1, reads GAGVSQSPSNKVTEKGKDVELRCDPISGHTALYWYRQSLGQGLEFLIYFQGNSAPDKSGLPSDRFSAERTGGSVSTLTIQRTQQEDSAVYLCASSPRRNTEAFFGQGTRLTVV.

This chain connects TRBV6-5 to TRBJ1-6; D is possibly TRBD1 (6 bases). Trimming stripped 8 bases from V and 8 bases from J, with 16 bases between. Germline values: CDR1 MNHEY, CDR2 SVGAGI. The CDR3 is made up of 14 amino acids. The CDR3, as DNA: TGTGCCAGCGGACAGCCGGGAGATTATTCACCCCTCCACTTT. Residues: CASGQPGDYSPLHF.

The chain carries TRBV5-1 and TRBJ1-2; the D gene is possibly TRBD1 (6 bases). This CDR3 region has 16 residues. The V end was cut by 3 bases, the J end by 4 bases, with 19 bases between. Germline loops: CDR1 SGHRS, CDR2 YFSETQ. The chain's CDR3 is CASSWGLNRDGYGYTF. The CDR3, as DNA: TGCGCCAGCAGCTGGGGGCTGAACCGGGACGGCTATGGCTACACCTTC.